A single sample is the source of the 26 T cell receptor beta chains below, sequenced in a study of cytomegalovirus exposure and HLA in healthy donors. With 60 Vbeta and 13 Jbeta primers, the PCR was carried out. The method was immunoSEQ multiplex PCR; TCRdb's version includes in-frame clones alone and lacks a portion of them. Seen here are under 200,000 clones, roughly 82% observed once, and the top ten hold roughly a tenth. Sequencing was performed on PBMCs. These receptors originate from a man aged 50-59 years in good health and CMV-seropositive.

This chain joins TRBV19 and TRBJ2-3; the D is unclear. The CDR3 has 12 amino acids. Trimming pared 2 bases from V and 4 bases from J, leaving 4 bases between. Per germline, CDR1 LNHDA and CDR2 SQIVND (reference sequence). The CDR3 region has the DNA TGTGCCAGTAGTATACGGGCAGATACGCAGTATTTT. It translates to CASSIRADTQYF. Full variable domain (rest looked up from reference TRBV19 and TRBJ2-3): DGGITQSPKYLFRKEGQNVTLSCEQNLNHDAMYWYRQDPGQGLRLIYYSQIVNDFQKGDIAEGYSVSREKKESFPLTVTSAQKNPTAFYLCASSIRADTQYFGPGTRLTVL.

This chain uses TRBV28 with TRBJ2-7; TRBD1 is a possible D gene (6 bases). Germline V gene lookup returns CDR1 MDHEN and CDR2 SYDVKM. Between the trimmed V and J ends, which lost 1 base and 0 bases, there was a span of 10 bases. CDR3 length: 15 residues. The chain's CDR3 is CASSLYREGSYEQYF. The CDR3 DNA is TGTGCCAGCAGTTTATACAGGGAAGGCTCCTACGAGCAGTACTTC.

The chain joins TRBV5-4 to TRBJ1-1; 7 positions match TRBD1. This CDR3 contains 14 residues. The germline gives CDR1 SGHNT, CDR2 YYREEE (reference sequence). Trimming cost V 5 bases and J 1 base; bases outside gene matches: 5. CDR3 bases: TGTGCCAGCAGTTTACAGGGGAAGAACACTGAAGCTTTCTTT. As protein: CASSLQGKNTEAFF.

This clone came up a few times. This chain connects TRBV7-3 to TRBJ2-1; weak D call: TRBD2 (7 bases). V was trimmed by 0 bases and J by 8 bases, leaving 11 bases between them. CDR1 is SGHTA and CDR2 is FQGTGA in the germline V gene. This CDR3 has 14 residues. The CDR3 coding sequence is TGTGCCAGCAGCTTAACAGGGGGGGGAGATGAGCAGTTCTTC. Translation: CASSLTGGGDEQFF.

The chain is built from TRBV7-9 and TRBJ2-4; 7 bases are a match to TRBD1. The CDR3 covers 15 residues. Germline assignment: CDR1 SEHNR and CDR2 FQNEAQ (reference sequence). With 5 bases clipped from V and 0 bases from J, the junction kept 4 bases outside the gene matches. The CDR3 loop reads CASSTGQLAKNIQYF. CDR3 coding DNA: TGTGCCAGCAGCACGGGACAGTTAGCCAAAAACATTCAGTACTTC.

The rearrangement joins TRBV9 to TRBJ2-3; D unclear. Between the trimmed V and J ends, which lost 1 base and 6 bases, there was a span of 15 bases. The CDR3 has 15 amino acids. The V gene's germline CDR1 is SGDLS and CDR2 YYNGEE. The CDR3 DNA reads TGTGCCAGCAGCGTAACCCTTGGGCATACTGATACGCAGTATTTT. This encodes CASSVTLGHTDTQYF.

The chain carries TRBV5-4 and TRBJ2-7; the D gene is possibly TRBD2 (7 bases). This CDR3 is built from 16 residues. The V gene lost 4 bases and the J gene lost 3 bases, with 20 bases spanning the gap. CDR1 and CDR2 (germline): SGHNT, YYREEE (reference sequence). The CDR3 here is CASSPGGRQVYYEQYF. The CDR3 DNA is TGTGCCAGCAGCCCCGGGGGGCGACAGGTCTACTACGAGCAGTACTTC. The variable domain in full, with the rest retrieved from reference TRBV5-4 and TRBJ2-7, is ETGVTQSPTHLIKTRGQQVTLRCSSQSGHNTVSWYQQALGQGPQFIFQYYREEENGRGNFPPRFSGLQFPNYSSELNVNALELDDSALYLCASSPGGRQVYYEQYFGPGTRLTVT.

This chain joins TRBV13 and TRBJ2-3; TRBD2 matches at 16 bases. The CDR3 contains 16 residues. The J segment lost 4 bases and the V segment lost 4 bases, leaving 2 bases of the junction unmatched. Germline CDR1 reads PRHDT; CDR2 reads FYEKMQ (reference sequence). The CDR3 DNA reads TGTGCCAGCAGCTCTGGGACTAGCGGGGGGGCAGATACGCAGTATTTT. It is translated as CASSSGTSGGADTQYF.

This chain uses TRBV2 with TRBJ1-1; D remains ambiguous. V was trimmed by 7 bases and J by 4 bases, leaving 16 bases between them. In germline, CDR1 is SNHLY, CDR2 FYNNEI. The length of the CDR3 is 14 residues. CDR3 sequence (DNA): TGTGCCAGCACCTCAACCGCGGGCGGCACTGAAGCTTTCTTT. Its translation: CASTSTAGGTEAFF.

The V and J genes are TRBV6-5 and TRBJ2-7; a weak D match, TRBD1 (6 bases). This CDR3 contains 15 residues. V was shortened by 0 bases and J by 5 bases, with 14 bases between the two germline ends. Looked up from germline, CDR1 is MNHEY and CDR2 is SVGAGI. The CDR3 loop is CASSYSAGVRDEQYF. CDR3 nucleotide sequence: TGTGCCAGCAGTTACTCGGCAGGGGTTCGAGACGAGCAGTACTTC.

This chain links TRBV2 with TRBJ1-5; TRBD1 might be the D (5 bases). This CDR3 has 12 amino acids. Looked up from germline, CDR1 is SNHLY and CDR2 is FYNNEI. V was trimmed by 4 bases and J by 8 bases, leaving 9 bases between them. The CDR3 DNA reads as TGTGCCAGCAGTGGACAGCAGGAGCCCCAGCATTTT. Translating gives CASSGQQEPQHF.

This rearrangement joins TRBV28 to TRBJ1-1; a weak D match, TRBD1 (5 bases). There are 15 residues in the CDR3. The germline CDR1 and CDR2 sequences are MDHEN and SYDVKM. V was trimmed by 3 bases and J by 2 bases, leaving 13 bases between them. The CDR3, as DNA: TGTGCCAGCAGTTTCAGGGATTACTTTAACACTGAAGCTTTCTTT. Its protein product is CASSFRDYFNTEAFF.

This clone was observed a single time. The chain links TRBV19 to TRBJ2-3; D might be TRBD2 (5 bases). Trimming shortened V by 5 bases and J by 2 bases, and 11 bases separated the two germline ends. Germline V gene sequence: CDR1 LNHDA, CDR2 SQIVND (reference sequence). The CDR3 covers 14 residues. The CDR3 here is CASSVGLITDTQYF. CDR3 DNA sequence: TGTGCCAGTAGTGTCGGACTCATCACAGATACGCAGTATTTT.

This chain connects TRBV7-3 to TRBJ2-1; 7 bases align to TRBD2. The CDR3 runs 16 residues. Looked up from germline, CDR1 is SGHTA and CDR2 is FQGTGA. V lost 5 bases and J lost 5; bases outside the gene matches: 12. The CDR3 reads CASSPSLAGQDNEQFF. The DNA of the CDR3 is TGTGCCAGCAGCCCCTCATTAGCGGGTCAGGACAATGAGCAGTTCTTC.

This chain links TRBV11-1 with TRBJ2-4, with D perhaps matching TRBD2 (6 bases). Germline-derived CDR1 and CDR2 are SGHAT and FQDESV (reference sequence). This CDR3 region has 18 residues. The ends were cut back, 5 bases at V and 5 bases at J, with 25 bases in the middle. CDR3: CASSPRRGGSGYQNIQYF. DNA for the CDR3: TGTGCCAGCAGCCCCAGAAGGGGAGGATCTGGGTACCAAAACATTCAGTACTTC.

This clone turned up a few times. The gene calls are TRBV5-1 and TRBJ2-3, with 14 bases matching TRBD2. The CDR3 consists of 19 residues. V lost 2 bases and J lost 5; bases outside the gene matches: 13. Per germline, CDR1 SGHRS and CDR2 YFSETQ. CDR3 DNA: TGCGCCAGCAGCTTTGCGCTGAGCCTCGGACTAGCGGGGGGAGATACGCAGTATTTT. Its protein product is CASSFALSLGLAGGDTQYF.

The sample holds many counts of this clone. The chain employs TRBV19 and TRBJ2-1; maybe TRBD2 (6 bases). Trimming shortened V by 6 bases and J by 5 bases, and 20 bases separated the two germline ends. The germline gives CDR1 LNHDA, CDR2 SQIVND (reference sequence). The CDR3 is made up of 16 amino acids. In DNA form, the CDR3 reads TGTGCCAGTAGCCCACGAGGACTAACAGCCGACAATGAGCAGTTCTTC. Protein: CASSPRGLTADNEQFF.

The chain has TRBV7-9 and TRBJ1-5, with TRBD1 matching over 7 bases. The germline V gene has CDR1 SEHNR and CDR2 FQNEAQ (reference sequence). The ends lost 9 bases at V and 4 bases at J; junction bases unmatched: 9. The CDR3 loop spans 14 amino acids. The DNA for the CDR3 is TGTGCCAGGGTTGGGGACAGCCATAATCAGCCCCAGCATTTT. The encoded protein is CARVGDSHNQPQHF.

V is TRBV18 and J is TRBJ2-1, with 7 positions matching TRBD2. There are 16 residues in the CDR3. The J segment lost 3 bases and the V segment lost 2 bases, leaving 7 bases of the junction unmatched. Germline CDR1 and CDR2: KGHSH and LQKENI. CDR3 amino acids: CASSPARGRSYNEQFF. In DNA, the CDR3 is TGTGCCAGCTCACCAGCCCGCGGGAGAAGCTACAATGAGCAGTTCTTC.

The table lists this clone with a count of one. The chain combines TRBV7-9 with TRBJ1-5, with D perhaps TRBD1 (5 bases). CDR1 and CDR2 from the germline V gene are SEHNR and FQNEAQ (reference sequence). V was clipped by 5 bases and J by 8 bases, with 13 bases between them. This CDR3 region has 13 residues. The CDR3 is CASSQGVLEPQHF. CDR3 nucleotide sequence: TGTGCCAGCAGCCAAGGGGTTCTTGAGCCCCAGCATTTT.

V and J are TRBV6-6 and TRBJ2-1, with TRBD2 as a possible D gene (5 bases). Germline assignment: CDR1 MNHNY and CDR2 SVGAGI (reference sequence). Deletions cut 2 bases from V and 8 bases from J, with 13 bases between. The CDR3 extends over 14 amino acids. CDR3 bases: TGTGCCAGCAGTTACCTGGGAGCGAGCGATGAGCAGTTCTTC. Translation: CASSYLGASDEQFF.

The V and J genes are TRBV13 and TRBJ2-1; TRBD2 aligns across 8 bases. This CDR3 region has 16 residues. The germline gives CDR1 PRHDT, CDR2 FYEKMQ (reference sequence). With 3 bases clipped from V and 8 bases from J, the junction kept 12 bases outside the gene matches. The CDR3 coding sequence is TGTGCCAGCAGCTTTTTTTCCCGGGAGGGCATCGATGAGCAGTTCTTC. Its protein product is CASSFFSREGIDEQFF.

The J gene is TRBJ2-5, the V gene TRBV15, with TRBD1 as a possible D gene (5 bases). There are 15 residues in the CDR3. V dropped 0 bases and J dropped 2 bases, with 10 bases sitting between them. Germline V gene sequence: CDR1 LNHNV, CDR2 YYDKDF (reference sequence). CDR3 loop: CATSRDPGQQETQYF. In DNA, the CDR3 is TGTGCCACCAGCAGAGATCCCGGACAACAAGAGACCCAGTACTTC.

CDR3 nucleotides: TGTGCCAGCAGCTCCGCCCCGAGCGTCGGAAACACCATATATTTT. Translation: CASSSAPSVGNTIYF. J is TRBJ1-3 and V is TRBV7-2; D unresolved. Trimming stripped 4 bases from V and 4 bases from J, with 14 bases between. Germline V lookup: CDR1 SGHTA, CDR2 FQGNSA. This CDR3 is built from 15 residues.

In DNA, the CDR3 is TGTGCCAGCAAGGTTCCCGGGAGTGTTGATGAGCAGTTCTTC. It encodes CASKVPGSVDEQFF. This chain uses TRBV6-5 with TRBJ2-1; D might be TRBD2 (6 bases). Germline assignment: CDR1 MNHEY and CDR2 SVGAGI. V was clipped by 7 bases and J by 8 bases, with 18 bases between them. There are 14 residues in the CDR3.

The chain recombines TRBV30 with TRBJ2-3; D remains ambiguous. The V gene's germline CDR1 is GTSNPN and CDR2 SVGIG (reference sequence). This CDR3 has 17 residues. The V and J ends lost 0 bases and 0 bases respectively, with 16 bases between them. Written as DNA, the CDR3 is TGTGCCTGGAGTGTACCCGGAGTTCGGTGGAGCACAGATACGCAGTATTTT. Protein sequence: CAWSVPGVRWSTDTQYF.